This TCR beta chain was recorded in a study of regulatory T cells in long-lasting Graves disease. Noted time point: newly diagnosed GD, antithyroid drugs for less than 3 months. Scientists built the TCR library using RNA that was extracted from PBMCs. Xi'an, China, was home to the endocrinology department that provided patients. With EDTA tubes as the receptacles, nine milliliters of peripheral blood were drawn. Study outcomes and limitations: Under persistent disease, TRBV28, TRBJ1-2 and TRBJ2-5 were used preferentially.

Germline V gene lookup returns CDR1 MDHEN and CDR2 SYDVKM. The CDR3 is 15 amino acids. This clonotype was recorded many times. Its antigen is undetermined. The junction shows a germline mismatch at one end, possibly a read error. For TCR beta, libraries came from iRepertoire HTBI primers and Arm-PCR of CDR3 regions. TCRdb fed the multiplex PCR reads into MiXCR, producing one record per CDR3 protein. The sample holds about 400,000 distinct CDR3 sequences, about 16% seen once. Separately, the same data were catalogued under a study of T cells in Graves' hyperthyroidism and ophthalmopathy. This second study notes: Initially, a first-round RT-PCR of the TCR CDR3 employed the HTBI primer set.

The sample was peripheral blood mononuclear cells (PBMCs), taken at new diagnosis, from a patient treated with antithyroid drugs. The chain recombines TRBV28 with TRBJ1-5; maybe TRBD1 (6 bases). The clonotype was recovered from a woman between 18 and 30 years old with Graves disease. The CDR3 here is CASSLARGGKQPQHF. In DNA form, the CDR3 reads TGTGCCAGCAGTTTAGCTCGCGGGGGCAAACAGCCCCAGCATTTT.